The 17 T cell receptor beta chains given below trace back to one sample, sequenced in a study of blood T cell repertoires in COVID-19. Here immunoSEQ multiplex PCR was the method, and the copy in TCRdb shows in-frame clones only, minus some. The table has 140,000 to 150,000 clones, roughly four fifths seen once. Sequenced sample: peripheral blood. These receptors originate from a human donor with acute or convalescent COVID-19. The donor label of this sample is uncertain.

The chain employs TRBV19 and TRBJ1-1; 7 bases match TRBD1. The CDR3 runs to 15 residues. Trimming took 3 bases from V and 5 from J; bases not matched to a gene: 9. Germline V gene data show CDR1 as LNHDA and CDR2 as SQIVND (reference sequence). DNA for the CDR3: TGTGCCAGTAGTATGAGGCGGCAGGGGGGTACTGAAGCTTTCTTT. Encoded protein: CASSMRRQGGTEAFF.

This clone was counted a few times. The V and J genes are TRBV5-5 and TRBJ1-2, with D possibly being TRBD1 (5 bases). This CDR3 is built from 14 residues. CDR1 and CDR2 from the germline V gene are SGHKS and YYEKEE (reference sequence). The V gene lost 4 bases and the J gene lost 4 bases, with 14 bases spanning the gap. CDR3 coding DNA: TGTGCCAGCAGCCCTGGTCGGGGGGGCTATGGCTACACCTTC. The encoded protein is CASSPGRGGYGYTF.

The J gene is TRBJ1-1, the V gene TRBV19, with 9 positions matching TRBD1. This CDR3 spans 14 amino acids. CDR1 and CDR2 from the germline V gene are LNHDA and SQIVND (reference sequence). With V trimmed by 7 bases and J by 4 bases, 7 bases remained unmatched. The CDR3 loop is CASIMDRGGTEAFF. The CDR3 DNA reads TGTGCCAGTATCATGGACAGGGGAGGCACTGAAGCTTTCTTT. The whole variable domain, filled in from reference TRBV19 and TRBJ1-1, reads DGGITQSPKYLFRKEGQNVTLSCEQNLNHDAMYWYRQDPGQGLRLIYYSQIVNDFQKGDIAEGYSVSREKKESFPLTVTSAQKNPTAFYLCASIMDRGGTEAFFGQGTRLTVV.

This clone has only one observation. The CDR3 bases are TGTGCCAGCAGCTTGGAGGAGAGTAATTCACCCCTCCACTTT. Translated, it gives CASSLEESNSPLHF. V is TRBV5-4 and J is TRBJ1-6; D is undetermined. This CDR3 region has 14 residues. Per the germline V gene, CDR1 is SGHNT and CDR2 is YYREEE (reference sequence). Trimming stripped 0 bases from V and 6 bases from J, with 7 bases between. Full variable domain (remainder filled in from reference TRBV5-4 and TRBJ1-6): ETGVTQSPTHLIKTRGQQVTLRCSSQSGHNTVSWYQQALGQGPQFIFQYYREEENGRGNFPPRFSGLQFPNYSSELNVNALELDDSALYLCASSLEESNSPLHFGNGTRLTVT.

The count of this clone is one. The chain joins TRBV11-2 to TRBJ2-1; D possibly corresponds to TRBD1 (6 bases). The CDR3 loop spans 15 amino acids. Deletions cut 5 bases from V and 4 bases from J, with 15 bases between. In germline, CDR1 is SGHAT, CDR2 FQNNGV. The CDR3 protein is CASSREQGQYNEQFF. The CDR3 nucleotides read TGTGCCAGCAGCCGGGAACAGGGACAATACAATGAGCAGTTCTTC.

The rearrangement uses TRBV24-1 and TRBJ2-6, with TRBD2 matching over 11 bases. CDR1 KGHDR and CDR2 SFDVKD come from the germline V gene. The CDR3 covers 19 residues. Trimming removed 4 bases from V and 0 bases from J; junction bases left unmatched: 7. The CDR3 nucleotides read TGTGCCACCAGTGACTCGCGACTAGCGGGGCGCTCTGGGGCCAACGTCCTGACTTTC. Protein product: CATSDSRLAGRSGANVLTF.

This chain links TRBV10-3 with TRBJ1-1; D uncertain. Trimming pared 6 bases from V and 1 base from J, leaving 12 bases between. Germline CDR1 ENHRY, CDR2 SYGVKD. The CDR3 covers 14 residues. CDR3 in DNA: TGTGCCATCAGCGCTTCGAGGCAGAACACTGAAGCTTTCTTT. This translates into CAISASRQNTEAFF.

This clone was detected a few times. The chain employs TRBV5-4 and TRBJ1-2, with 7 positions matching TRBD1. CDR3 size: 13 residues. V shed 4 bases, J shed 8 bases, and the junction held 8 bases outside the gene matches. The germline gives CDR1 SGHNT, CDR2 YYREEE (reference sequence). CDR3 in amino acids: CASSLRGGLGYTF. Here the CDR3 DNA reads TGTGCCAGCAGCCTTAGAGGGGGCTTAGGCTACACCTTC.

CDR3 DNA: TGTGCCACCAGTGATTCCGACAGAGGTGGCTACACCTTC. It is translated as CATSDSDRGGYTF. The V and J genes are TRBV24-1 and TRBJ1-2, with D tentatively TRBD1 (5 bases). Germline V gene sequence: CDR1 KGHDR, CDR2 SFDVKD. Trimming took 2 bases from V and 7 from J, leaving 10 bases between them. This CDR3 region has 13 residues.

This chain connects TRBV4-1 to TRBJ1-5; possible D gene TRBD1, 5 bases. Trimming removed 4 bases from V and 1 base from J, with 11 bases in between. The CDR3 loop spans 15 amino acids. In germline, CDR1 is MGHRA, CDR2 YSYEKL. The chain's CDR3 is CASSPGAGSNQPQHF. The CDR3 coding sequence is TGCGCCAGCAGCCCTGGGGCGGGGAGCAATCAGCCCCAGCATTTT.

J is TRBJ1-5 and V is TRBV6-5, with D perhaps matching TRBD1 (6 bases). Germline V gene data show CDR1 as MNHEY and CDR2 as SVGAGI. The V gene lost 6 bases and the J gene lost 5 bases, with 14 bases spanning the gap. CDR3 length: 14 residues. CDR3 region: CASRRRGGDQPQHF. CDR3 DNA sequence: TGTGCCAGCAGACGACGAGGGGGGGATCAGCCCCAGCATTTT.

This clone has ten or more counts. The chain carries TRBV19 and TRBJ2-6; D remains unclear. Trimming stripped 5 bases from V and 4 bases from J, with 9 bases between. The CDR3 sequence is 14 residues long. Germline V gene lookup returns CDR1 LNHDA and CDR2 SQIVND (reference sequence). DNA for the CDR3: TGTGCCAGTAGTCCTTACTACGGGGCCAACGTCCTGACTTTC. Amino acid sequence: CASSPYYGANVLTF.

V usage is TRBV6-5 and J usage is TRBJ1-3; D gene ambiguous. Germline-derived CDR1 and CDR2 are MNHEY and SVGAGI. This CDR3 comprises 13 residues. V was cut by 7 bases and J by 3 bases, with 10 bases left in between. The CDR3 bases are TGTGCCAGCATCGAGGATGGTGGAAACACCATATATTTT. Translation: CASIEDGGNTIYF.

The chain has TRBV27 and TRBJ1-5; unclear D gene. The V end was cut by 2 bases, the J end by 7 bases, with 12 bases between. The CDR3 consists of 14 residues. CDR1 is MNHEY and CDR2 is SMNVEV in the germline V gene (reference sequence). The CDR3 reads CASSLKEGVQPQHF. The CDR3 DNA follows: TGTGCCAGCAGTTTAAAGGAGGGTGTCCAGCCCCAGCATTTT.

V usage is TRBV24-1 and J usage is TRBJ2-5; D unresolved. This CDR3 region has 13 residues. Germline V gives CDR1 KGHDR, CDR2 SFDVKD. V was pared by 3 bases and J by 0 bases, with 4 bases between. Here the CDR3 DNA reads TGTGCCACCAGTGATCCTAACCAAGAGACCCAGTACTTC. It specifies CATSDPNQETQYF.

Ten or more counts support this clone. This sequence joins TRBV6-5 and TRBJ2-7; unclear D gene. The length of the CDR3 is 14 residues. V was shortened by 6 bases and J by 2 bases, with 14 bases between the two germline ends. Per germline, CDR1 MNHEY and CDR2 SVGAGI. The CDR3 loop reads CASSPSGTTYEQYF. The CDR3 bases are TGTGCCAGCAGCCCCAGTGGTACGACCTACGAGCAGTACTTC.

This chain connects TRBV20-1 to TRBJ1-2; D possibly corresponds to TRBD1 (5 bases). V was cut by 6 bases and J by 8 bases, with 13 bases left in between. This CDR3 has 11 amino acids. The germline V gene has CDR1 DFQATT and CDR2 SNEGSKA (reference sequence). The CDR3 loop reads CSAHRQGGYTF. The CDR3 DNA sequence: TGCAGTGCCCATCGGCAGGGAGGCTACACCTTC.